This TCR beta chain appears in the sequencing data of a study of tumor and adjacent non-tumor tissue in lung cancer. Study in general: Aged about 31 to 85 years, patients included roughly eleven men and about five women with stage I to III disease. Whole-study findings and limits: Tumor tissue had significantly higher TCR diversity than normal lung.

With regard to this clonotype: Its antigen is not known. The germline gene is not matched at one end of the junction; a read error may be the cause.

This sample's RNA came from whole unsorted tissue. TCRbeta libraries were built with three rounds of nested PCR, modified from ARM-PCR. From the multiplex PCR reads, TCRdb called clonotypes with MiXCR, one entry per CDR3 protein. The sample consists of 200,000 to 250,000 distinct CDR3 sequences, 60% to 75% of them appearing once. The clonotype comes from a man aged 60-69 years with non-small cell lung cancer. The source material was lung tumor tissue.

The CDR3 here is CTSSLGFFGQYF. The CDR3 DNA reads TGTACCAGCAGTTTGGGATTTTTCGGGCAGTACTTC. The chain combines TRBV6-2 or TRBV6-3 with TRBJ2-7; D gene ambiguous. Per the germline V gene, CDR1 is MNHEY and CDR2 is SVGEGT. The CDR3 loop spans 12 amino acids.